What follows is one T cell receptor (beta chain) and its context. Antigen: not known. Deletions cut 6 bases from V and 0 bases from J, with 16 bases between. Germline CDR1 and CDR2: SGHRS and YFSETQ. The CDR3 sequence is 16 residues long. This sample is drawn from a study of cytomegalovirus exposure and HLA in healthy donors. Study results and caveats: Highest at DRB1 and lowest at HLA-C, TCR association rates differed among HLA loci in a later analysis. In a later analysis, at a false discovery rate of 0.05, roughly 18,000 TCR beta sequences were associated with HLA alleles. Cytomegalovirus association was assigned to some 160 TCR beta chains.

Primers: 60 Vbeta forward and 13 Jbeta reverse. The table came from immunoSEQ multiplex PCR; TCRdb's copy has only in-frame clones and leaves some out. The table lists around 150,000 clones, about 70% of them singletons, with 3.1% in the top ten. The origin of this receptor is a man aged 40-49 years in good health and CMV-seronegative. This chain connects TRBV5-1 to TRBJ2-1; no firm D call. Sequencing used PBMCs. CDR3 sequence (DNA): TGCGCCAGCACGACTTACCCCCTGGGCTCCTACAATGAGCAGTTCTTC. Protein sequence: CASTTYPLGSYNEQFF. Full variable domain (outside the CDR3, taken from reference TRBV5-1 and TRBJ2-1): KAGVTQTPRYLIKTRGQQVTLSCSPISGHRSVSWYQQTPGQGLQFLFEYFSETQRNKGNFPGRFSGRQFSNSRSEMNVSTLELGDSALYLCASTTYPLGSYNEQFFGPGTRLTVL.